A selection of T cell receptor beta chains follows, all from one sample in a study of blood T cells in healthy people across ages. MiXCR, run by TCRdb on the 5' RACE reads, gives a single entry per CDR3 protein. There are about 780,000 distinct CDR3 sequences in the sample; about 62% occur only once, and approximately 30% lies in the top ten. The specimen was blood. These receptors were collected from a man younger than 40 in good health. Both conserved end residues are part of each CDR3. The D gene is left open where the match is weak. Rows may omit the clone size; those that give it use once, few, many or a size class.

J: TRBJ2-5; size: NA; V: TRBV14; length: 14; D: NA; DNA: TGTGCCAGCAGCCAAGGTGGGGTCAGGGAGACCCAGTACTTC; CDR3: CASSQGGVRETQYF
J: TRBJ1-5; size: NA; V: TRBV2; length: 14; D: NA; DNA: TGTGCCAGCAACGAATGGGGAGGGGGGAATCCCCAGCATTTT; CDR3: CASNEWGGGNPQHF
J: TRBJ2-3; size: NA; V: TRBV4-1; length: 15; D: NA; DNA: TGCGCCAGCAGCCAAGATCATTACCTAGCGTATACGCAGTATTTT; CDR3: CASSQDHYLAYTQYF
J: TRBJ2-5; size: NA; V: TRBV7-2; length: 13; D: NA; DNA: TGTGCCAGCAGCTTAGAAGGCCGGGAGACCCAGTACTTC; CDR3: CASSLEGRETQYF
J: TRBJ1-2; size: once; V: TRBV20-1; length: 15; D: TRBD1; DNA: TGCAGTGCAGCCGGGACAGGGGAATTTCAGGATGGCTACACCTTC; CDR3: CSAAGTGEFQDGYTF
J: TRBJ2-6; size: few; V: TRBV4-2; length: 15; D: NA; DNA: TGTGCCAGCACAGGGTCTGCGACTGGGGCCAACGTCCTGACTTTC; CDR3: CASTGSATGANVLTF
J: TRBJ2-1; size: NA; V: TRBV6-2/TRBV6-3; length: 13; D: TRBD2; DNA: TGTGCCATTAGACTAGCGGGGGACAATGAGCAGTTCTTC; CDR3: CAIRLAGDNEQFF
J: TRBJ2-1; size: NA; V: TRBV3-1; length: 13; D: NA; DNA: TGTGCCAGCAGCCAGGACCGCGGCGGTGAGCAGTTCTTC; CDR3: CASSQDRGGEQFF
J: TRBJ2-5; size: few; V: TRBV5-1; length: 14; D: NA; DNA: TGCGCCAGCGGAAAGGGACAACACCAAGAGACCCAGTACTTC; CDR3: CASGKGQHQETQYF
J: TRBJ2-6; size: NA; V: TRBV13; length: 15; D: TRBD1; DNA: TGTGCCAGCAGCTCAACCGGGACAGCGATAAACGTCCTGACTTTC; CDR3: CASSSTGTAINVLTF
J: TRBJ2-1; size: few; V: TRBV2; length: 12; D: NA; DNA: TGTGCCAGCAGTCCCCGGGACAATGAGCAGTTCTTC; CDR3: CASSPRDNEQFF
J: TRBJ2-5; size: NA; V: TRBV2; length: 16; D: TRBD2; DNA: TGTGCCAGCAGTGGGACGACTAGCGGGGGGAGAGAGACCCAGTACTTC; CDR3: CASSGTTSGGRETQYF
J: TRBJ2-3; size: NA; V: TRBV4-2; length: 15; D: NA; DNA: TGTGCCAGCAGCCAAGAAGGGATAGTAGCAGATACGCAGTATTTT; CDR3: CASSQEGIVADTQYF
J: TRBJ2-4; size: NA; V: TRBV12-3/TRBV12-4; length: 15; D: TRBD1; DNA: TGTGCCAGCAGCTTCGGGACAGGGAGTGGAAACATTCAGTACTTC; CDR3: CASSFGTGSGNIQYF
J: TRBJ2-1; size: NA; V: TRBV6-2/TRBV6-3; length: 13; D: NA; DNA: TGTGCCAGCAGTTACGTCAGGGCCAATGAGCAGTTCTTC; CDR3: CASSYVRANEQFF
J: TRBJ1-2; size: few; V: TRBV29-1; length: 17; D: TRBD1; DNA: TGCAGCGTTGAGACACAGGGGGCGCGGTCAACTAACTATGGCTACACCTTC; CDR3: CSVETQGARSTNYGYTF
J: TRBJ2-5; size: NA; V: TRBV6-1; length: 14; D: NA; DNA: TGTGCCAGCAGTGCTTGGACAGCCCAAGAGACCCAGTACTTC; CDR3: CASSAWTAQETQYF
J: TRBJ2-2; size: NA; V: TRBV5-1; length: 16; D: NA; DNA: TGCGCCAGCAGCACCCGACAGGGAGGTATCACCGGGGAGCTGTTTTTT; CDR3: CASSTRQGGITGELFF
J: TRBJ2-7; size: NA; V: TRBV29-1; length: 14; D: TRBD1; DNA: TGCAGCGCCACCGACCGGGACAGGGACTACGAGCAGTACTTC; CDR3: CSATDRDRDYEQYF
J: TRBJ2-5; size: NA; V: TRBV7-9; length: 14; D: NA; DNA: TGTGCCAGCAGCTCGGGACCGCGTCAAGAGACCCAGTACTTC; CDR3: CASSSGPRQETQYF
J: TRBJ2-3; size: NA; V: TRBV12-3/TRBV12-4; length: 15; D: TRBD2; DNA: TGTGCCAGCAGCCTCCGGACTAGCGGGGGAGATACGCAGTATTTT; CDR3: CASSLRTSGGDTQYF
J: TRBJ1-2; size: few; V: TRBV2; length: 16; D: TRBD1; DNA: TGTGCCAGCAGTGCCGGAGGACAGGGGGCCGGCTATGGCTACACCTTC; CDR3: CASSAGGQGAGYGYTF
J: TRBJ2-4; size: NA; V: TRBV2; length: 16; D: TRBD2; DNA: TGTGCCAGCAGTGTTCTGACTAGCGGGGGGTATAATGAGCAGTACTTC; CDR3: CASSVLTSGGYNEQYF
J: TRBJ1-2; size: few; V: TRBV29-1; length: 14; D: NA; DNA: TGCAGCGTCGAACCGCGGGCCCCCTCGGGTGGCTACACCTTC; CDR3: CSVEPRAPSGGYTF
J: TRBJ2-7; size: NA; V: TRBV6-5; length: 14; D: NA; DNA: TGTGCCAGCAGTCTTGGAAGCATCGCTCTCGAGCAGTACTTC; CDR3: CASSLGSIALEQYF
J: TRBJ2-5; size: few; V: TRBV4-2; length: 16; D: TRBD2; DNA: TGTGCCAGCAGCCAAGAACTAGCGGGGGGGTCTGAGACCCAGTACTTC; CDR3: CASSQELAGGSETQYF
J: TRBJ2-7; size: NA; V: TRBV4-2; length: 14; D: NA; DNA: TGTGCCAGCAGCCAAGGGACTGACCCCTACGAGCAGTACTTC; CDR3: CASSQGTDPYEQYF
J: TRBJ2-1; size: NA; V: TRBV20-1; length: 16; D: TRBD2; DNA: TGCAGTGCCGTTACTAGCGGGGCGCCGGAGGACAATGAGCAGTTCTTC; CDR3: CSAVTSGAPEDNEQFF
J: TRBJ2-5; size: many; V: TRBV27; length: 14; D: TRBD1; DNA: TGTGCCAGCAGTTTAGACAGGGGAGGTGAGACCCAGTACTTC; CDR3: CASSLDRGGETQYF
J: TRBJ1-2; size: NA; V: TRBV28; length: 12; D: NA; DNA: TGTGCCAGCAGTTTGGGGGCGCCGGGCTACACCTTC; CDR3: CASSLGAPGYTF
J: TRBJ2-2; size: few; V: TRBV20-1; length: 14; D: NA; DNA: TGCAGTGCTAGACCCCGACGAAACACCGGGGAGCTGTTTTTT; CDR3: CSARPRRNTGELFF
J: TRBJ2-7; size: few; V: TRBV21-1; length: 12; D: NA; DNA: TGTGCCCTTCAAGGGACCACCTACGAGCAGTACTTC; CDR3: CALQGTTYEQYF
J: TRBJ2-1; size: NA; V: TRBV10-3; length: 14; D: TRBD2; DNA: TGTGCCATCAGTGAGTCAGCGGGACGGAAGGAGCAGTTCTTC; CDR3: CAISESAGRKEQFF
J: TRBJ2-2; size: NA; V: TRBV5-1; length: 15; D: TRBD1; DNA: TGCGCTAGCAGCTTGAGGGGGCTGGACACCGGGGAGCTGTTTTTT; CDR3: CASSLRGLDTGELFF
J: TRBJ1-4; size: NA; V: TRBV18; length: 14; D: NA; DNA: TGTGCCAGCTCACCACCTTCAACTAATGAAAAACTGTTTTTT; CDR3: CASSPPSTNEKLFF
J: TRBJ2-3; size: NA; V: TRBV20-1; length: 15; D: TRBD2; DNA: TGCAGTGCTATCAAACTAGCGGGGGCGACAGATACGCAGTATTTT; CDR3: CSAIKLAGATDTQYF
J: TRBJ1-2; size: NA; V: TRBV20-1; length: 14; D: NA; DNA: TGCAGTGCTAGAGATCCCCGCAGCAGCTATGGCTACACCTTC; CDR3: CSARDPRSSYGYTF
J: TRBJ2-7; size: NA; V: TRBV20-1; length: 14; D: NA; DNA: TGCAGTGCTAGAGATGTTGGGACACCATTCCAGCAGTACTTC; CDR3: CSARDVGTPFQQYF
J: TRBJ2-5; size: NA; V: TRBV7-3; length: 18; D: NA; DNA: TGTGCCAGCAGCTTAAAAGTTGGTGGCAGGAATAAAGAAGAGACCCAGTACTTC; CDR3: CASSLKVGGRNKEETQYF
J: TRBJ1-2; size: few; V: TRBV6-1; length: 13; D: NA; DNA: TGTGCCAGCAGTGAAGTTGGGTACTATGGCTACACCTTC; CDR3: CASSEVGYYGYTF
J: TRBJ2-7; size: once; V: TRBV27; length: 13; D: NA; DNA: TGTGCCAGCAGTTTGGGACTCGGGTTCGAGCAGTACTTC; CDR3: CASSLGLGFEQYF
J: TRBJ2-7; size: NA; V: TRBV4-2; length: 15; D: NA; DNA: TGTGCCAGCAGCCAAGGTGTGGGATTAGGTGACGAGCAGTACTTC; CDR3: CASSQGVGLGDEQYF
J: TRBJ2-3; size: NA; V: TRBV5-1; length: 14; D: NA; DNA: TGCGCCAGCAGAAGGGGCGATCCCGCAGATACGCAGTATTTT; CDR3: CASRRGDPADTQYF
J: TRBJ2-3; size: NA; V: TRBV7-3; length: 16; D: NA; DNA: TGTGCCAGCAGCTTTGGGGGGGCCCTAACCACAGATACGCAGTATTTT; CDR3: CASSFGGALTTDTQYF
J: TRBJ2-1; size: NA; V: TRBV7-9; length: 15; D: TRBD1; DNA: TGTGCCAGCAGCTTAAAAGGGACAGGTCGTTTTGAGCAGTTCTTC; CDR3: CASSLKGTGRFEQFF
J: TRBJ2-5; size: NA; V: TRBV6-5; length: 18; D: NA; DNA: TGTGCCAGCAGTTACACGGACGCAGGGTCTCCTTTAGGAGAGACCCAGTACTTC; CDR3: CASSYTDAGSPLGETQYF
J: TRBJ2-7; size: NA; V: TRBV20-1; length: 15; D: TRBD1; DNA: TGCAGTGCTCTGGACAGGATCCCGGTCTGGTACGAGCAGTACTTC; CDR3: CSALDRIPVWYEQYF
J: TRBJ2-1; size: NA; V: TRBV30; length: 13; D: NA; DNA: TGTGCCTGGAATAGAGTCAGCTACAATGAGCAGTTCTTC; CDR3: CAWNRVSYNEQFF
J: TRBJ2-4; size: NA; V: TRBV7-7; length: 13; D: NA; DNA: TGTGCCAGCAGCTTGGACATGCAAAACATTCAGTACTTC; CDR3: CASSLDMQNIQYF
J: TRBJ1-1; size: NA; V: TRBV2; length: 11; D: NA; DNA: TGTGCCAGCAGTGTTGAGGGGGAAGCTTTCTTT; CDR3: CASSVEGEAFF
J: TRBJ1-5; size: NA; V: TRBV10-3; length: 13; D: NA; DNA: TGTGCCATCAGCCGGGAGCCGGATCAGCCCCAGCATTTT; CDR3: CAISREPDQPQHF
J: TRBJ2-3; size: NA; V: TRBV4-2; length: 14; D: TRBD1; DNA: TGTGCCAGCAGCGCCCGGGACAGGGAAAATACGCAGTATTTT; CDR3: CASSARDRENTQYF
J: TRBJ2-7; size: few; V: TRBV15; length: 18; D: TRBD2; DNA: TGTGCCACCAGCAGAGATAAGACGCGGGGGACCTACTCCTACGAGCAGTACTTC; CDR3: CATSRDKTRGTYSYEQYF
J: TRBJ2-7; size: NA; V: TRBV7-3; length: 13; D: TRBD2; DNA: TGTGCCAGCAGCTTAAACGGGAGGGACGAGCAGTACTTC; CDR3: CASSLNGRDEQYF